A single sample gave rise to the 12 T cell receptor beta chains below, sequenced in a study of T cells in Graves' hyperthyroidism and ophthalmopathy. Using RNA transcripts as the source, TCR beta CDR3 regions were amplified. First-round RT-PCR targeting the TCR CDR3 was performed with the HTBI primer set. One entry per CDR3 protein results from TCRdb running MiXCR on the multiplex PCR reads. The sample yields over 250,000 distinct CDR3 sequences, less than 30% seen once. Source material: blood. The source of these receptors is a man aged 35 to 55 with Graves' hyperthyroidism that later progressed to Graves' ophthalmopathy.

On this clonotype itself: Being one base from a much bigger clone, this may be a read error. The rearrangement joins TRBV24-1 to TRBJ1-5; D ambiguous. Germline V gives CDR1 KGHDR, CDR2 SFDVKD. This CDR3 comprises 16 residues. CDR3 loop: CATSDSTDGGDQPKHF. The CDR3 DNA sequence: TGTGCCACCAGTGATAGTACTGACGGTGGAGATCAGCCCAAGCATTTT.

The chain employs TRBV6-2 or TRBV6-3 and TRBJ1-5; 8 bases map to TRBD1. Trimming at V came to 5 bases and at J to 2 bases, leaving 8 bases not matched to a gene. The CDR3 has 16 amino acids. Germline V gene data show CDR1 as MNHEY and CDR2 as SVGEGT. The CDR3 nucleotides are TGTGCCAGCAGTGATACCGGGACAGGTGGCAATCAGCCCCAGCATTTT. This sequence encodes CASSDTGTGGNQPQHF.

The rearrangement joins TRBV6-4 to TRBJ2-5; a weak D match, TRBD1 (6 bases). Trimming pared 5 bases from V and 5 bases from J, leaving 18 bases between. Germline V gives CDR1 MRHNA, CDR2 SNTAGT. This CDR3 is 15 amino acids long. The CDR3 DNA follows: TGTGCCAGCAGTCTGCCGACAGGCGCTGTGGAGACCCAGTACTTC. It specifies CASSLPTGAVETQYF.

This clonotype was recorded many times. The gene calls are TRBV20-1 and TRBJ2-7; TRBD2 aligns across 8 bases. Trimming cost V 1 base and J 7 bases; bases outside gene matches: 15. Germline assignment: CDR1 DFQATT and CDR2 SNEGSKA (reference sequence). There are 16 residues in the CDR3. CDR3 nucleotides: TGCAGTGCTAGAGGATCCTCAAGCGGGAGCGCTGAAGAGCAGTACTTC. Encoded protein: CSARGSSSGSAEEQYF.

In this sample, this clonotype turned up many times. This rearrangement joins TRBV6-5 to TRBJ2-7, with a possible D match to TRBD1 (5 bases). There are 13 residues in the CDR3. Looked up from germline, CDR1 is MNHEY and CDR2 is SVGAGI. Between the trimmed V and J ends, which lost 5 bases and 2 bases, there was a span of 10 bases. CDR3 sequence reads: CASSLRETYEQYF. The CDR3 nucleotides read TGTGCCAGCAGTCTCAGGGAAACCTACGAGCAGTACTTC.

This clonotype was observed once. This may be a read error: a much more frequent sequence differs by one nucleotide. The chain has TRBV6-1 and TRBJ1-5; D uncertain. The CDR3 contains 13 residues. Germline V gene sequence: CDR1 MNHNS, CDR2 SASEGT. V was trimmed by 8 bases and J by 7 bases, leaving 15 bases between them. The CDR3 region is CASASEVGQPQHF. Written as DNA, the CDR3 is TGTGCCAGCGCATCGGAGGTTGGACAGCCCCAGCATTTT.

The chain carries TRBV7-2 and TRBJ1-1; a possible D gene is TRBD1 (5 bases). V was clipped by 2 bases and J by 8 bases, with 6 bases between them. The CDR3 has 11 amino acids. Germline CDR1 SGHTA, CDR2 FQGNSA. This CDR3 reads CASSLQGEAFF. The CDR3 bases are TGTGCCAGCAGCTTACAGGGAGAAGCTTTCTTT.

V gene TRBV4-1 combines with J gene TRBJ2-2; either TRBD1 or TRBD2 may fit D (5 bases each). The germline gives CDR1 MGHRA, CDR2 YSYEKL. This CDR3 is 14 amino acids long. With 0 bases removed from V and 4 bases from J, the gap between germline ends came to 6 bases. In nucleotides, the CDR3 is TGCGCCAGCAGCCAAGAGGGACCCACCGGGGAGCTGTTTTTT. Translating gives CASSQEGPTGELFF.

In this sample, this clonotype turned up many times. V gene TRBV28 combines with J gene TRBJ2-7; TRBD2 aligns across 7 bases. CDR1 and CDR2 (germline): MDHEN, SYDVKM. The CDR3 loop spans 14 amino acids. V lost 8 bases and J lost 2; bases outside the gene matches: 9. CDR3 sequence (DNA): TGTGCCAGCTTCGGGGCTAGCGGAACCTACGAGCAGTACTTC. It is translated as CASFGASGTYEQYF.

Ten or more counts support this clonotype. The V call is TRBV7-9, the J call TRBJ2-5; D may be TRBD2 (5 bases). This CDR3 has 14 residues. Germline V gene data show CDR1 as SEHNR and CDR2 as FQNEAQ (reference sequence). V lost 5 bases to trimming and J lost 5 bases, with 15 bases between them. CDR3 DNA: TGTGCCAGCAGCCACCGGGATGGGTTGGAGACCCAGTACTTC. This gives the protein CASSHRDGLETQYF.

This clonotype was observed a few times. V usage is TRBV20-1 and J usage is TRBJ1-2, with a tentative D call TRBD1 (5 bases). This CDR3 region has 13 residues. Germline V gene data show CDR1 as DFQATT and CDR2 as SNEGSKA (reference sequence). V lost 0 bases, J lost 0 bases, and 5 bases lay in between. CDR3 sequence reads: CSAREDTNYGYTF. In nucleotides, the CDR3 is TGCAGTGCTAGAGAGGACACTAACTATGGCTACACCTTC.

This clonotype was detected ten times or more. V gene TRBV3-1 combines with J gene TRBJ1-1; D remains unclear. V lost 0 bases, J lost 5 bases, and 7 bases lay in between. The germline V gene has CDR1 LGHDT and CDR2 YNNKEL (reference sequence). The length of the CDR3 is 13 residues. The CDR3 spells CASSQEDRTEAFF. The CDR3 coding sequence is TGTGCCAGCAGCCAAGAGGACCGGACTGAAGCTTTCTTT.